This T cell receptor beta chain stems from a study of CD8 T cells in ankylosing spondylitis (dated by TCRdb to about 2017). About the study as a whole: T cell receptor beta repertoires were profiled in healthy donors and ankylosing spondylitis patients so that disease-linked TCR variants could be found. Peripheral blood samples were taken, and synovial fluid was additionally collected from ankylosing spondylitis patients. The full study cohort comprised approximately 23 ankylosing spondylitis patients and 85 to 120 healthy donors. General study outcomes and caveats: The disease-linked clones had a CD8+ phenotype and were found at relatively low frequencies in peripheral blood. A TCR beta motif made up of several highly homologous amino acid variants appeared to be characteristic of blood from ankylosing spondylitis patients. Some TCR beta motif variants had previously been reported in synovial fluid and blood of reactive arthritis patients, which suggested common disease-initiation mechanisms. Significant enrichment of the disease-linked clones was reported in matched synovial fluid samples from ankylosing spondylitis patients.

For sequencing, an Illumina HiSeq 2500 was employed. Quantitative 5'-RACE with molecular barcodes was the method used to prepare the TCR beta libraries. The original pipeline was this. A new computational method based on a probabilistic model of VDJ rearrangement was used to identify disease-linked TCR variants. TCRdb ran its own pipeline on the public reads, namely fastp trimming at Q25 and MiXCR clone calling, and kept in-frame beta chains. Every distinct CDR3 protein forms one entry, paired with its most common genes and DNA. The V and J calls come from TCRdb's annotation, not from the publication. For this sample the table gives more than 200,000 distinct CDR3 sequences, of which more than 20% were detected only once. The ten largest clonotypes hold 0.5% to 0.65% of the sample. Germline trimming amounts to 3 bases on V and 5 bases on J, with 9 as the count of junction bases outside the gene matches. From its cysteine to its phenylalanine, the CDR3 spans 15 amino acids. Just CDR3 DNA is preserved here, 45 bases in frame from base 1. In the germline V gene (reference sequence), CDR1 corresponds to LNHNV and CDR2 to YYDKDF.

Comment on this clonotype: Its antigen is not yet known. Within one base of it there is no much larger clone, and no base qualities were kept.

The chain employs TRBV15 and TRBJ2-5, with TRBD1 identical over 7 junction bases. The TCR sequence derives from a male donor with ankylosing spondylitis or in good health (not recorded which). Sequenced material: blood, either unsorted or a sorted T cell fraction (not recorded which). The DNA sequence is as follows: TGTGCCACCAGCAGGGCGACAGGGTCTATCGAGACCCAGTACTTC. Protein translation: CATSRATGSIETQYF.